This is a list of T cell receptor beta chains from one sample in a study of identical twins. TCRdb re-analysed the 5' RACE reads in MiXCR, keeping a single row per CDR3 protein. The sample consists of some 300,000 distinct CDR3 sequences, roughly an eighth of them appearing once. This sample also appeared in a second study, on yellow fever vaccine responses in identical twins.

The sequenced sample was CD8+ T cells sorted from blood. The receptor set was obtained from a woman aged 18-29 years in good health. Each CDR3 is given with its conserved first and last residue. A D gene is named only where the DNA matches it firmly. Where a row states a size, it is once, few, many or the class of an expanded clone; other rows omit it.

size | J | V | D | CDR3 | DNA
. | TRBJ2-1 | TRBV20-1 | . | CSTSGGDYNEQFF | TGCAGTACCTCAGGAGGAGACTACAATGAGCAGTTCTTC
many | TRBJ2-1 | TRBV12-3/TRBV12-4 | . | CASSFGRTEEQFF | TGTGCCAGCAGTTTTGGTAGAACCGAGGAGCAGTTCTTC
few | TRBJ2-7 | TRBV3-1 | . | CASSQPAGAASYEQYF | TGTGCCAGCAGCCAACCGGCCGGAGCGGCGTCCTACGAGCAGTACTTC
. | TRBJ2-5 | TRBV28 | . | CASSSGTLETQYF | TGTGCCAGCAGTTCCGGGACTTTAGAGACCCAGTACTTC
. | TRBJ2-2 | TRBV6-1 | . | CASSQGTLTGELFF | TGTGCCAGCAGTCAGGGGACACTTACCGGGGAGCTGTTTTTT
few | TRBJ2-2 | TRBV6-1 | TRBD2 | CASSKTSGVSRGELFF | TGTGCCAGCAGTAAGACTAGCGGGGTGTCTCGAGGGGAGCTGTTTTTT
. | TRBJ2-1 | TRBV7-8 | . | CASSLVTSSYNEQFF | TGTGCCAGCAGCTTAGTAACTAGCTCATACAATGAGCAGTTCTTC
many | TRBJ1-5 | TRBV5-1 | TRBD1 | CASSPGTGQWDQPQHF | TGCGCCAGCAGCCCGGGGACAGGTCAGTGGGATCAGCCCCAGCATTTT
many | TRBJ2-1 | TRBV4-1 | TRBD2 | CASSQDGAGGSSYNEQFF | TGCGCCAGCAGCCAAGATGGAGCGGGGGGTTCATCCTACAATGAGCAGTTCTTC
few | TRBJ1-2 | TRBV13 | . | CASSPGRGAPNYGYTF | TGTGCCAGCAGCCCCGGGCGAGGGGCGCCTAACTATGGCTACACCTTC
few | TRBJ2-1 | TRBV9 | TRBD1 | CASSVVQGADAYNEQFF | TGTGCCAGCAGCGTAGTACAGGGGGCAGATGCCTACAATGAGCAGTTCTTC
many | TRBJ2-1 | TRBV5-6 | . | CASSLGSLREFF | TGTGCCAGCAGCTTAGGATCTCTTAGGGAGTTCTTC
. | TRBJ1-1 | TRBV13 | . | CASSSTTVYTEAFF | TGTGCCAGCAGCTCAACGACAGTATACACTGAAGCTTTCTTT
many | TRBJ1-1 | TRBV4-1 | TRBD1 | CASSLPGQGVTEAFF | TGCGCCAGCAGCTTACCGGGACAGGGAGTCACTGAAGCTTTCTTT
. | TRBJ2-1 | TRBV7-9 | . | CASSLDLIGNEQFF | TGTGCCAGCAGCTTAGACCTAATCGGGAATGAGCAGTTCTTC
few | TRBJ1-5 | TRBV12-3/TRBV12-4 | TRBD1 | CASSPSGGGVGQPQHF | TGTGCCAGCAGTCCTTCGGGAGGGGGCGTGGGTCAGCCCCAGCATTTT
few | TRBJ2-1 | TRBV29-1 | TRBD2 | CSVEGTSGRAVPGSYNEQFF | TGCAGCGTTGAGGGAACAAGCGGGAGGGCCGTACCTGGATCCTACAATGAGCAGTTCTTC
few | TRBJ2-1 | TRBV6-5 | . | CASSYTILHAMAGNEQFF | TGTGCCAGCAGTTACACCATCCTACATGCAATGGCTGGCAATGAGCAGTTCTTC
few | TRBJ2-2 | TRBV29-1 | . | CSVSDTNTGELFF | TGCAGCGTGTCAGATACGAACACCGGGGAGCTGTTTTTT
many | TRBJ2-3 | TRBV25-1 | . | CASSDERAPPDTQYF | TGTGCCAGCAGTGATGAAAGGGCCCCACCAGATACGCAGTATTTT
few | TRBJ2-1 | TRBV12-5 | TRBD2 | CASGFGRALDEQFF | TGTGCTAGTGGTTTCGGGAGGGCCTTGGATGAGCAGTTCTTC
. | TRBJ1-1 | TRBV2 | . | CASSEERWNTEAFF | TGTGCCAGCAGTGAAGAGCGGTGGAACACTGAAGCTTTCTTT
few | TRBJ1-2 | TRBV4-1 | . | CASSQDGGYGYTF | TGCGCCAGCAGCCAAGATGGGGGCTATGGCTACACCTTC
. | TRBJ2-2 | TRBV20-1 | . | CSARELGTDTGELFF | TGCAGTGCTAGAGAGTTAGGGACGGACACCGGGGAGCTGTTTTTT
many | TRBJ1-1 | TRBV11-2 | . | CASSPAGTDTEAFF | TGTGCCAGCAGCCCCGCGGGGACCGACACTGAAGCTTTCTTT
few | TRBJ2-1 | TRBV4-1 | TRBD2 | CASSQESAGGTNEQFF | TGCGCCAGCAGCCAAGAATCAGCGGGAGGTACTAATGAGCAGTTCTTC
many | TRBJ1-4 | TRBV12-3/TRBV12-4 | . | CASRFGGKLFF | TGTGCCAGCAGGTTCGGAGGGAAACTGTTTTTT
few | TRBJ2-3 | TRBV12-5 | . | CASGLASEVDTQYF | TGTGCTAGTGGTTTGGCGTCAGAGGTAGATACGCAGTATTTT
many | TRBJ2-5 | TRBV12-3/TRBV12-4 | TRBD1 | CASSLGQGDQETQYF | TGTGCCAGCAGTTTGGGACAGGGGGACCAAGAGACCCAGTACTTC
. | TRBJ2-1 | TRBV12-3/TRBV12-4 | TRBD2 | CASSSVSAGGSYNEQFF | TGTGCCAGCAGTTCTGTGTCTGCGGGAGGGTCCTACAATGAGCAGTTCTTC
. | TRBJ2-7 | TRBV11-2 | TRBD2 | CASSPTLAGASYEQYF | TGTGCCAGCAGCCCCACACTAGCGGGGGCCTCCTACGAGCAGTACTTC
few | TRBJ2-7 | TRBV28 | TRBD1 | CASSFVDRGLPTSYEQYF | TGTGCCAGCAGTTTTGTGGACAGGGGCCTTCCTACTTCCTACGAGCAGTACTTC
few | TRBJ2-7 | TRBV6-2/TRBV6-3 | TRBD2 | CASSYEAGGPSEQYF | TGTGCCAGCAGTTACGAGGCGGGAGGGCCCTCCGAGCAGTACTTC
. | TRBJ2-1 | TRBV11-2 | TRBD2 | CASRKPGTTYNEQFF | TGTGCCAGCAGGAAGCCCGGGACTACCTACAATGAGCAGTTCTTC
. | TRBJ2-3 | TRBV2 | . | CASSDTLSTDTQYF | TGTGCCAGCAGTGACACCCTGAGCACAGATACGCAGTATTTT
once | TRBJ1-4 | TRBV10-3 | TRBD1 | CAISPTGQGNEKLFF | TGTGCCATCAGTCCAACGGGACAGGGTAATGAAAAACTGTTTTTT
. | TRBJ1-1 | TRBV6-5 | . | CASSYSPDIPNTEAFF | TGTGCCAGCAGTTACTCGCCAGACATACCGAACACTGAAGCTTTCTTT
. | TRBJ2-3 | TRBV7-9 | . | CASSGRADTQYF | TGTGCCAGCTCCGGGCGCGCAGATACGCAGTATTTT
. | TRBJ1-1 | TRBV12-1 | . | CASTLGTGVLNTEAFF | TGTGCCAGCACCTTGGGGACAGGGGTTTTGAACACTGAAGCTTTCTTT
few | TRBJ1-6 | TRBV5-6 | . | CASSWSQGSPLHF | TGTGCCAGCAGCTGGTCCCAGGGTTCACCCCTCCACTTT
few | TRBJ2-2 | TRBV6-2/TRBV6-3 | TRBD2 | CASSRGVSGSRRWNTGELFF | TGTGCCAGCAGCCGGGGGGTTAGCGGGAGTCGCCGTTGGAATACCGGGGAGCTGTTTTTT
few | TRBJ1-5 | TRBV7-2 | TRBD1 | CASSTRQGLDQPQHF | TGTGCCAGCAGCACCCGACAGGGGCTAGATCAGCCCCAGCATTTT
. | TRBJ2-7 | TRBV3-2 | . | CATSQEGQGDYEQYF | TGTGCCACCTCCCAAGAAGGACAGGGGGACTACGAGCAGTACTTC
. | TRBJ2-1 | TRBV7-7 | TRBD1 | CASSLGTGGDEQFF | TGTGCCAGCAGCTTAGGGACAGGGGGGGATGAGCAGTTCTTC
few | TRBJ2-1 | TRBV7-8 | . | CASSSPRYRAAGNEQFF | TGTGCCAGCAGCTCGCCCCGCTACAGGGCCGCCGGCAATGAGCAGTTCTTC
few | TRBJ2-2 | TRBV9 | . | CASSVPPQEITGELFF | TGTGCCAGCAGCGTACCCCCACAGGAGATCACCGGGGAGCTGTTTTTT